A selection of T cell receptor beta chains follows, all from one sample in a study of blood T cell repertoires in COVID-19. Data came from immunoSEQ multiplex PCR; TCRdb stores just in-frame clones and leaves some out. The table has roughly 200,000 clones, 70% to 80% seen once; the top ten hold roughly 5.6%. Material: peripheral blood. Receptors originate from a woman between 40 and 50 years old with COVID-19, enrolled during active disease. Each CDR3 is given with its conserved first and last residue. A D gene is named only where the DNA matches it firmly. Size values are once, few and many counts, or a class for expanded clones, and some rows have none.

CDR3	DNA	J	D	size	V
CASSMRLAGPTDTQYF	TGTGCCAGTAGTATGAGGTTAGCGGGACCCACAGATACGCAGTATTTT	TRBJ2-3	TRBD2	few	TRBV19
CASSLYLQDTVNSPLHF	TGTGCCAGCAGTTTATATCTGCAGGACACAGTAAATTCACCCCTCCACTTT	TRBJ1-6	NA	NA	TRBV27
CASSLVAASSYNEQFF	TGTGCCAGCAGCTTAGTAGCGGCCAGCTCCTACAATGAGCAGTTCTTC	TRBJ2-1	NA	NA	TRBV7-2
CASSGQDNQPQHF	TGTGCCAGCAGCGGACAGGACAATCAGCCCCAGCATTTT	TRBJ1-5	TRBD1	NA	TRBV2
CASSPTNSNQPQHF	TGTGCCAGTAGTCCTACGAATAGCAATCAGCCCCAGCATTTT	TRBJ1-5	NA	NA	TRBV19
CASSTQGNEKLFF	TGTGCCAGTAGTACACAGGGGAATGAAAAACTGTTTTTT	TRBJ1-4	TRBD1	NA	TRBV19
CASSQADQGQNEKLFF	TGTGCCAGCAGCCAAGCGGATCAGGGACAGAATGAAAAACTGTTTTTT	TRBJ1-4	TRBD1	NA	TRBV3-1/TRBV3-2
CASSTWSPGMIGYTF	TGTGCCAGCAGCACGTGGAGCCCGGGGATGATCGGCTACACCTTC	TRBJ1-2	NA	NA	TRBV7-2
CASRQRSDRENMAFAGELFF	TGTGCAAGTCGCCAACGATCAGACAGGGAGAATATGGCGTTTGCCGGGGAGCTGTTTTTT	TRBJ2-2	NA	NA	TRBV12-2
CASSLNRASYEQYF	TGTGCCAGCAGCTTAAACCGCGCTTCCTACGAGCAGTACTTC	TRBJ2-7	NA	NA	TRBV11-2
CASSLARARTLSDTQYF	TGTGCCAGCAGCTTAGCCAGGGCGAGAACTCTTTCAGATACGCAGTATTTT	TRBJ2-3	NA	NA	TRBV11-1
CASSFGPNYGYTF	TGTGCCAGCAGTTTCGGTCCTAACTATGGCTACACCTTC	TRBJ1-2	NA	NA	TRBV12-3/TRBV12-4
CASSPRAEGSNSPLHF	TGTGCCAGCAGCCCCCGGGCCGAGGGTAGTAATTCACCCCTCCACTTT	TRBJ1-6	NA	NA	TRBV9
CASRRGNGSPLHF	TGTGCCAGTCGGAGGGGAAATGGGTCACCCCTCCACTTT	TRBJ1-6	NA	NA	TRBV19
CASSRGGGVGNTEAFF	TGTGCCAGCAGCCGTGGGGGGGGCGTTGGGAACACTGAAGCTTTCTTT	TRBJ1-1	NA	NA	TRBV4-2
CASSLTGGWDEKLFF	TGTGCCAGCAGTTTAACGGGGGGCTGGGATGAAAAACTGTTTTTT	TRBJ1-4	NA	NA	TRBV28
CAGSNRGYGYTF	TGTGCCGGCTCCAACAGGGGCTATGGCTACACCTTC	TRBJ1-2	TRBD1	NA	TRBV19
CASSEISGRSEEQYF	TGTGCCAGCTCGGAGATTAGCGGGAGATCGGAAGAGCAGTACTTC	TRBJ2-7	TRBD2	NA	TRBV18
CASSLAPYEQYF	TGTGCCAGCAGCTTGGCTCCCTACGAGCAGTACTTC	TRBJ2-7	NA	NA	TRBV5-6
CASSPGVAGYNEQFF	TGTGCCAGCAGCCCGGGGGTAGCGGGGTACAATGAGCAGTTCTTC	TRBJ2-1	TRBD2	many	TRBV6-2/TRBV6-3
CASSSWAGARNEQFF	TGTGCCAGCAGCTCATGGGCGGGAGCGCGGAATGAGCAGTTCTTC	TRBJ2-1	TRBD2	NA	TRBV14
CASSGGLVGSPLHF	TGTGCCAGCAGTGGAGGGCTGGTAGGATCACCCCTCCACTTT	TRBJ1-6	NA	NA	TRBV2
CASRPRGRSYEQYF	TGTGCCAGTAGGCCTCGGGGGAGGAGCTACGAGCAGTACTTC	TRBJ2-7	NA	NA	TRBV19
CASREGQGFYEQYF	TGTGCCAGCAGGGAAGGACAGGGTTTCTACGAGCAGTACTTC	TRBJ2-7	TRBD1	NA	TRBV2
CASSVVGGLADTQYF	TGTGCCAGCAGCGTAGTAGGGGGCCTTGCAGATACGCAGTATTTT	TRBJ2-3	TRBD1	NA	TRBV9
CASSKCPSGKQFF	TGTGCCAGCAGCAAATGTCCTAGCGGGAAGCAGTTCTTC	TRBJ2-1	NA	once	TRBV21-1
CASSLGSSGNTIYF	TGTGCCAGCAGCTTGGGGAGCTCTGGAAACACCATATATTTT	TRBJ1-3	NA	NA	TRBV11-2
CAALTGTGNTEAFF	TGTGCCGCCTTAACCGGGACAGGGAACACTGAAGCTTTCTTT	TRBJ1-1	TRBD1	NA	TRBV10-3
CASSLAGSRNTEAFF	TGCGCCAGCAGCCTAGCGGGAAGCCGGAACACTGAAGCTTTCTTT	TRBJ1-1	NA	NA	TRBV4-3
CASSFGQGVGYTF	TGTGCCAGCAGTTTCGGACAGGGGGTTGGCTACACCTTC	TRBJ1-2	TRBD1	NA	TRBV12-3/TRBV12-4
CASREDWTNTGELFF	TGCGCCAGCAGGGAGGACTGGACGAACACCGGGGAGCTGTTTTTT	TRBJ2-2	NA	NA	TRBV5-1
CASSPRDRGTGELFF	TGTGCCAGCTCACCACGGGACAGGGGGACCGGGGAGCTGTTTTTT	TRBJ2-2	TRBD1	NA	TRBV18
CASSKQGGNTGELFF	TGTGCCAGCAGCAAGCAGGGGGGGAACACCGGGGAGCTGTTTTTT	TRBJ2-2	NA	NA	TRBV9
CASSLQGVVGNEQFF	TGCGCCAGCAGCTTGCAGGGGGTCGTGGGCAATGAGCAGTTCTTC	TRBJ2-1	TRBD1	NA	TRBV5-1
CASRPDRFYEQYF	TGTGCCAGCAGACCGGACAGATTCTACGAGCAGTACTTC	TRBJ2-7	NA	NA	TRBV6-5
CASSIESAGNTIYF	TGTGCCAGTAGTATTGAGTCGGCTGGAAACACCATATATTTT	TRBJ1-3	NA	NA	TRBV19
CASRLGLGYGYTF	TGTGCCAGCAGGTTGGGACTGGGATATGGCTACACCTTC	TRBJ1-2	NA	few	TRBV2
CASSYPPRQGSGNTIYF	TGTGCCAGCAGTTACCCCCCGCGACAGGGGTCTGGAAACACCATATATTTT	TRBJ1-3	TRBD1	NA	TRBV6-7
CASSNPRGTTYEQYF	TGTGCCAGTAGTAACCCGAGGGGGACTACCTACGAGCAGTACTTC	TRBJ2-7	NA	once	TRBV19
CASNTQPGNTIYF	TGTGCCAGCAACACCCAACCTGGAAACACCATATATTTT	TRBJ1-3	NA	NA	TRBV2
CASRWTAGDEQYF	TGTGCCAGCAGGTGGACAGCGGGGGACGAGCAGTACTTC	TRBJ2-7	TRBD2	NA	TRBV28
CASRAKRGTNNEQFF	TGTGCCAGCAGGGCTAAGCGGGGGACTAACAATGAGCAGTTCTTC	TRBJ2-1	TRBD2	NA	TRBV2
CASSPQGEGFTRGYTF	TGTGCCAGCAGTCCGCAGGGGGAAGGGTTCACCCGTGGCTACACCTTC	TRBJ1-2	TRBD1	NA	TRBV28
CASSQGATAGQPQHF	TGTGCCAGCAGCCAAGGGGCAACGGCGGGACAGCCCCAGCATTTT	TRBJ1-5	NA	NA	TRBV3-1/TRBV3-2
CASSIERGPTLYEQYF	TGTGCCAGTAGTATAGAAAGGGGGCCCACCCTCTACGAGCAGTACTTC	TRBJ2-7	TRBD1	NA	TRBV19
CATKPQGTMANTEAFF	TGTGCCACCAAGCCCCAGGGAACGATGGCGAACACTGAAGCTTTCTTT	TRBJ1-1	NA	NA	TRBV19
CASSHGSGANVLTF	TGTGCCAGCAGCCACGGCTCTGGGGCCAACGTCCTGACTTTC	TRBJ2-6	NA	once	TRBV11-1